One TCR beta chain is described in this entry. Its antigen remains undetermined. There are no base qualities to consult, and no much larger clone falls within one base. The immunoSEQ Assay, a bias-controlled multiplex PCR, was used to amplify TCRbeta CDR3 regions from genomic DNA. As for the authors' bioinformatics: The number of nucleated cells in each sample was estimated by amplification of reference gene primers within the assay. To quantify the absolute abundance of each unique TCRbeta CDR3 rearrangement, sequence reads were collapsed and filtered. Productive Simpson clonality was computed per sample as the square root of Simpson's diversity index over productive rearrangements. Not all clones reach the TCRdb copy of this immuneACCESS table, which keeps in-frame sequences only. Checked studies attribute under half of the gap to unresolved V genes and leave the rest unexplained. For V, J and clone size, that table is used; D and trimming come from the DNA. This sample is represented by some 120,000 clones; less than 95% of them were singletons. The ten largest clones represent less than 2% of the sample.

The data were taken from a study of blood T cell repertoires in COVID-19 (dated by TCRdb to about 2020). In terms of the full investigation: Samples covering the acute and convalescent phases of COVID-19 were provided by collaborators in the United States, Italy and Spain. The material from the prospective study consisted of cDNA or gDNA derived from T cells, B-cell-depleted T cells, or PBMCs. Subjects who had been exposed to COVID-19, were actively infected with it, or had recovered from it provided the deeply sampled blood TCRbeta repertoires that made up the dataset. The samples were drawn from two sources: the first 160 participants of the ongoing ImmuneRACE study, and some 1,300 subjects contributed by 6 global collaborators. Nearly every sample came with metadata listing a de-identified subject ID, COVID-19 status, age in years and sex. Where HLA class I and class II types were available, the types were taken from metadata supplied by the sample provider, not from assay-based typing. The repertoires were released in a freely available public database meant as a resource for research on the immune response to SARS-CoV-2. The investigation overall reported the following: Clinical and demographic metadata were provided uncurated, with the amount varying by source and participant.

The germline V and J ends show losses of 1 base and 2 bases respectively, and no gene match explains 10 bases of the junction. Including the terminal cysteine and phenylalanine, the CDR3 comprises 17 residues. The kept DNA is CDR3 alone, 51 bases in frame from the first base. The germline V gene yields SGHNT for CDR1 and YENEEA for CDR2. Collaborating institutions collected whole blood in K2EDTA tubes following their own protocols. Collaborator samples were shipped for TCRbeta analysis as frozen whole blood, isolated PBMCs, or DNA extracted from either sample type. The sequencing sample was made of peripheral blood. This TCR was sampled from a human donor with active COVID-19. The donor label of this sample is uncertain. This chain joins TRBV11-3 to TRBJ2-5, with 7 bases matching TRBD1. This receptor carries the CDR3 CASSLGSPQGYQETQYF. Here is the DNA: TGTGCCAGCAGCTTAGGATCCCCACAGGGGTATCAAGAGACCCAGTACTTC. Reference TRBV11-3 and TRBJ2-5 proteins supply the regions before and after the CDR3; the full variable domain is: EAGVVQSPRYKIIEKKQPVAFWCNPISGHNTLYWYLQNLGQGPELLIRYENEEAVDDSQLPKDRFSAERLKGVDSTLKIQPAELGDSAVYLCASSLGSPQGYQETQYFGPGTRLLVL.